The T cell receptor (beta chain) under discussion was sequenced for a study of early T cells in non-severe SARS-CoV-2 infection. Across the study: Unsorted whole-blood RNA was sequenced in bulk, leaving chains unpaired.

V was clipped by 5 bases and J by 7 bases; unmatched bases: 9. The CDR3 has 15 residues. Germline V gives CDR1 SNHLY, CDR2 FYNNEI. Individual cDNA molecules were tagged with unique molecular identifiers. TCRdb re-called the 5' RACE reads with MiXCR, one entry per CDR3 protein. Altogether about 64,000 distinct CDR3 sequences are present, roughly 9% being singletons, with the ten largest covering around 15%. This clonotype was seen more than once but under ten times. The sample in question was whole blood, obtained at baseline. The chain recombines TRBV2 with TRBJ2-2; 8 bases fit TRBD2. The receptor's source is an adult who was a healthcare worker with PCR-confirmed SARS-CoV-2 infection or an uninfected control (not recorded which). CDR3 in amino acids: CASSRESGSVGELFF. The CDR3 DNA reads TGTGCCAGCAGTCGTGAAAGCGGGAGTGTCGGGGAGCTGTTTTTT.